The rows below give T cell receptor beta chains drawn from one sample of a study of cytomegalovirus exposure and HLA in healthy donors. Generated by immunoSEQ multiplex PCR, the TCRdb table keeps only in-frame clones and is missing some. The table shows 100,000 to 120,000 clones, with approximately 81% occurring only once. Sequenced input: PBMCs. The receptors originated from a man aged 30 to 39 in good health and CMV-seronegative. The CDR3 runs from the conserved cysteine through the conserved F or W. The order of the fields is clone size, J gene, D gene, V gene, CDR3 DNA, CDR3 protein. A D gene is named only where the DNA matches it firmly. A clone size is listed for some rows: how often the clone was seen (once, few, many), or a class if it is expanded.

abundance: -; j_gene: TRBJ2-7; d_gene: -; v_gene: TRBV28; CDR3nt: TGTGCCAGCAGTGGAGGGGTGGACGAGCAGTACTTC; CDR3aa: CASSGGVDEQYF
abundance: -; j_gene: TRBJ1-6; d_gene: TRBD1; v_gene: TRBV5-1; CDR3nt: TGCGCCAGCAGCTTGGCGGCAGGGGGCAATAATTCACCCCTCCACTTT; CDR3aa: CASSLAAGGNNSPLHF
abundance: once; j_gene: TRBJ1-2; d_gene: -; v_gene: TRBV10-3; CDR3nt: TGTGCCATCAGTGAGGGACAGTTCTATGGCTACACCTTC; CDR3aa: CAISEGQFYGYTF
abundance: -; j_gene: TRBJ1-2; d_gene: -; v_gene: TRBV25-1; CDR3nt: TGTGCCAGCAGGATCTCGGGAGGCTACACCTTC; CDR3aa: CASRISGGYTF
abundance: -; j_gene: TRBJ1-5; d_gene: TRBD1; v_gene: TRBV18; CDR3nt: TGTGCCAGCTCACCAAGGCGGACAGGGCGGGATCAGCCCCAGCATTTT; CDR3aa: CASSPRRTGRDQPQHF
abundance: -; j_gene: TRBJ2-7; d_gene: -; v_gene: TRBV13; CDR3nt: TGTGCCAGCAGCTCCGCAGGGGCGACCTCCGAGCAGTACTTC; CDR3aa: CASSSAGATSEQYF
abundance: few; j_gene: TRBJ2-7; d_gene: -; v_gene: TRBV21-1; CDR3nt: TGTGCCAGCAGCAATCAAGGCGAACGGGGGGGTGAGCAGTACTTC; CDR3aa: CASSNQGERGGEQYF
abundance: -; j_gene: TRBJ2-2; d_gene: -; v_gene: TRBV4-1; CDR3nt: TGCGCCAGCAGCCAAGCCAGCGCGAACACCGGGGAGCTGTTTTTT; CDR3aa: CASSQASANTGELFF
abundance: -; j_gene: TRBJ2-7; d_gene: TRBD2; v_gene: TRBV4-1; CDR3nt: TGCGCCAGCAGCCAAGGTCCCGGCGGGGGGAGCTACGAGCAGTACTTC; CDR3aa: CASSQGPGGGSYEQYF
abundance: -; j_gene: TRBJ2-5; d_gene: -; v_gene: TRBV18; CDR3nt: TGTGCCAGCTCACCGGCAAACAGGGTCGGGACCCAGTACTTC; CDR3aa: CASSPANRVGTQYF
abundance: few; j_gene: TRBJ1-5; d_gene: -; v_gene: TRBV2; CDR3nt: TGTGCCAGCAGCGGGGTAGGAAGTCAGCCCCAGCATTTT; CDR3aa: CASSGVGSQPQHF
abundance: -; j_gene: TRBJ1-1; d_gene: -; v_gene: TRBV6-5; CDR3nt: TGTGCCAGCAGTTACTCGATAGGAGTCCTGGGAGCTTTCTTT; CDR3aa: CASSYSIGVLGAFF
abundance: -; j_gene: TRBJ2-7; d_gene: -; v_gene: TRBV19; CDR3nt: TGTGCCAGTAGTTTCGGCGTAGGGGAGGACGAGCAGTACTTC; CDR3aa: CASSFGVGEDEQYF
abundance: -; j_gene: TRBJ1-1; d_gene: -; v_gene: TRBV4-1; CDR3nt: TGCGCCAGCAGCCCGGGATACAGGGTGAACACTGAAGCTTTCTTT; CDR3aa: CASSPGYRVNTEAFF
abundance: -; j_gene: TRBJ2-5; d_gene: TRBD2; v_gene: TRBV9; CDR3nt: TGTGCCAGCAGCGTAGGCGGGAGAGGCCCTCAAGAGACCCAGTACTTC; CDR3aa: CASSVGGRGPQETQYF
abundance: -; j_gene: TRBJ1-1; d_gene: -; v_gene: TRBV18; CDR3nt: TGTGCCAGCTCACCTAACTCGGGACTCTTGAACACTGAAGCTTTCTTT; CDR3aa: CASSPNSGLLNTEAFF
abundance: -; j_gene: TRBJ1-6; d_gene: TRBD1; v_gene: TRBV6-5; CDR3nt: TGTGCCAGCAATCACGACAGGGTCTATAATTCACCCCTCCACTTT; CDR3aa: CASNHDRVYNSPLHF
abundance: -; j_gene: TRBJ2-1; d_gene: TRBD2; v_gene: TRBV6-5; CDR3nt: TGTGCCAGCAGGAATAGCGGGAGCTCCTACAATGAGCAGTTCTTC; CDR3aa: CASRNSGSSYNEQFF
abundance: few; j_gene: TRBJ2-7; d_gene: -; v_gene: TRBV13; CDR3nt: TGTGCCAGCAGCTTGATACAGGGTACCGACTACGAGCAGTACTTC; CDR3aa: CASSLIQGTDYEQYF
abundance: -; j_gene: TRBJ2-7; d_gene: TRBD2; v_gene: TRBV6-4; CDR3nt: TGTGCCAGCAGTGTTCTTGCGGGGGGCGCGTGGGAGCAGTACTTC; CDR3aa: CASSVLAGGAWEQYF
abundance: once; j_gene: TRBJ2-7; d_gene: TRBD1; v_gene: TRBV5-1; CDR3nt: TGCGCCAGCAGCTTGGTGGACAGGGGCTACGAGCAGTACTTC; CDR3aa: CASSLVDRGYEQYF
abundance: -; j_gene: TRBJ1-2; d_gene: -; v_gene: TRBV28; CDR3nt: TGTGCCAGCAGTCTAAAGATACTAGGAGGCTACACCTTC; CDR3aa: CASSLKILGGYTF
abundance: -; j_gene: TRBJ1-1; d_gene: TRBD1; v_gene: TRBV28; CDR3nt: TGTGCCAGCAGGTCGACGGGACAGGGGTTCGCTGAAGCTTTCTTT; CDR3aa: CASRSTGQGFAEAFF
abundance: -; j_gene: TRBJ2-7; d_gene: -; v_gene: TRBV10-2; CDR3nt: TGCGCCAGCAGTGAGTCGGGGGGGCCAGGAGTCTACGAGCAGTACTTC; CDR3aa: CASSESGGPGVYEQYF
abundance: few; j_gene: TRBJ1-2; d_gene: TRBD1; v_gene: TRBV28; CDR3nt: TGTGCCAGCAGTTTAGGCCAGGGGGCGGCCTATGGCTACACCTTC; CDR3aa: CASSLGQGAAYGYTF
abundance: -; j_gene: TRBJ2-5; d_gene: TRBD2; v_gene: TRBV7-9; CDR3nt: TGTGCCAGCAGCTTAGCGATTGGCGGGGGAGAGACCCAGTACTTC; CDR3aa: CASSLAIGGGETQYF
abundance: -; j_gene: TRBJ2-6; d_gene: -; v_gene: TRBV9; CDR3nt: TGTGCCAGCAGCGTAGGGAGCTCTGGGGCCAACGTCCTGACTTTC; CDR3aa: CASSVGSSGANVLTF
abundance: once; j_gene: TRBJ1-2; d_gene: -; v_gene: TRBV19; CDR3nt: TGTGCCAGTAGTAGGGGACATGCGAACTATGGCTACACCTTC; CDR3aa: CASSRGHANYGYTF
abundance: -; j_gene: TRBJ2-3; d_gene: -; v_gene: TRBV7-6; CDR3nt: TGTGCCAGCAGCTTATTAGGGGCAGATACGCAGTATTTT; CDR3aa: CASSLLGADTQYF
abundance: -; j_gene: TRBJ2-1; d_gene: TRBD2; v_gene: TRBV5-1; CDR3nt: TGCGCCAGCAGCTTACTAGCGGAGGCATACAATGAGCAGTTCTTC; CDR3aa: CASSLLAEAYNEQFF
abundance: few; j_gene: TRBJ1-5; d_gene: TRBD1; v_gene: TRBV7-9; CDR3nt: TGTGCCAGGCGGACAGGGGGCCTGAGAAGCAATCAGCCCCAGCATTTT; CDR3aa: CARRTGGLRSNQPQHF
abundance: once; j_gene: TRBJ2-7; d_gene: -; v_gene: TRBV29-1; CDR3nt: TGCAGCGTTGCGTCCCGAGCCTACGAGCAGTACTTC; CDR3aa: CSVASRAYEQYF
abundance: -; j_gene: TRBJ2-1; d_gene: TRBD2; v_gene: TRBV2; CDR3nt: TGTGCCAGCAGTGAAGGAGGACTAGCCTACAACAATGAGCAGTTCTTC; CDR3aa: CASSEGGLAYNNEQFF
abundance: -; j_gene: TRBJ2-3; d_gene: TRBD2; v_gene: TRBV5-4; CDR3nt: TGTGCCAGCAGCTCGACTAGCGGGGGGGATACGCAGTATTTT; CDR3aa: CASSSTSGGDTQYF
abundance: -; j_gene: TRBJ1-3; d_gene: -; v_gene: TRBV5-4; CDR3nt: TGTGCCAGCACGACTAGTTCCGGAAACACCATATATTTT; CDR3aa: CASTTSSGNTIYF
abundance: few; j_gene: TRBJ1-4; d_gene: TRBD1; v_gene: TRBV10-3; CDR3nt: TGTGCCATACGTCGAGGACAGGGTGAAAAACTGTTTTTT; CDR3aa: CAIRRGQGEKLFF
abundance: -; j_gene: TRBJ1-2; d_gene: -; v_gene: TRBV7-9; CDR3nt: TGTGCCAGCAGCTTACGGGGGGAGGTCTATGGCTACACCTTC; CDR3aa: CASSLRGEVYGYTF
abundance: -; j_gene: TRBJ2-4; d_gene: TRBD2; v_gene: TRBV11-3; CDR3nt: TGTGCCAGCAGCTTAAGCGGGGGAGCCAAAAACATTCAGTACTTC; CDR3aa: CASSLSGGAKNIQYF
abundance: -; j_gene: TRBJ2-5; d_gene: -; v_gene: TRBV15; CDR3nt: TGTGCCACCAGCAGAGTTGGAGGGGCGAACCAAGAGACCCAGTACTTC; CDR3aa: CATSRVGGANQETQYF
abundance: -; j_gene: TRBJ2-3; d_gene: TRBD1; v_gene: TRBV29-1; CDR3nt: TGCAGCTCGGGACAGTCAGTAGCAGATACGCAGTATTTT; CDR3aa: CSSGQSVADTQYF
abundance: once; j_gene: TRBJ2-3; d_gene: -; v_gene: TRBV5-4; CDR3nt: TGTGCCAGCAGCTTCGGCGGGGCCACCACAGATACGCAGTATTTT; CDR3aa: CASSFGGATTDTQYF
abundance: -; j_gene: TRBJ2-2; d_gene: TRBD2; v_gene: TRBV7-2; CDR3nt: TGTGCCAGCAGCTTCCTAGCGGGGGCCGCGAACACCGGGGAGCTGTTTTTT; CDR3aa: CASSFLAGAANTGELFF
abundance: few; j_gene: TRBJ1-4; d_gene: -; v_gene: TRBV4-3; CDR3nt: TGCGCCAGCAGCCAAGATCGGAGGGGTGAGGAAAAACTGTTTTTT; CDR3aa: CASSQDRRGEEKLFF
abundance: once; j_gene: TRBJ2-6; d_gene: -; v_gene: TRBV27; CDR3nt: TGTGCCAGCAGCGTCGGTCCTGGGGCCAACGTCCTGACTTTC; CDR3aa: CASSVGPGANVLTF
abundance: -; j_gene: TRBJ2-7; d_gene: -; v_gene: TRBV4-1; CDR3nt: TGCGCCAGCAGCCAAGCCGCCAGGGGACCTACCTACGAGCAGTACTTC; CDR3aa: CASSQAARGPTYEQYF